What follows are 14 T cell receptor beta chains derived from one specimen sequenced in a study of cytomegalovirus exposure and HLA in healthy donors. PCR amplification relied on 60 Vbeta primers (plus 13 Jbeta primers). This table comes from immunoSEQ multiplex PCR, and its TCRdb copy is limited to in-frame clones, with some not included. The sample has tens of thousands of clones, roughly two thirds seen once. The sequenced sample was PBMCs. The origin of the receptors is a woman aged 30 to 39 in good health and CMV-seronegative.

The genes are TRBV19 and TRBJ2-1; 8 bases are a match to TRBD1. The germline CDR1 and CDR2 sequences are LNHDA and SQIVND (reference sequence). V was pared by 3 bases and J by 4 bases, with 5 bases of the junction left unmatched. This CDR3 comprises 15 residues. DNA for the CDR3: TGTGCCAGTAGTATGAGGACAGGGTCTTACAATGAGCAGTTCTTC. It encodes CASSMRTGSYNEQFF.

The chain joins TRBV6-6 to TRBJ1-4; 7 nucleotides match TRBD1. Germline values: CDR1 MNHNY, CDR2 SVGAGI (reference sequence). Trimming cost V 2 bases and J 10 bases; bases outside gene matches: 10. The CDR3 contains 15 residues. CDR3 amino acids: CASSYRGSQGGKLFF. For the CDR3, the DNA is TGTGCCAGCAGTTACAGGGGGAGCCAGGGGGGAAAACTGTTTTTT.

V usage is TRBV19 and J usage is TRBJ1-5; D ambiguous. This CDR3 region has 14 residues. Trimming removed 3 bases from V and 5 bases from J, with 11 bases in between. Germline lookup yields CDR1 LNHDA and CDR2 SQIVND (reference sequence). The DNA for the CDR3 is TGTGCCAGTAGTATGTTTCGCGACTATCAGCCCCAGCATTTT. Residues: CASSMFRDYQPQHF. Full variable domain (remainder filled in from reference TRBV19 and TRBJ1-5): DGGITQSPKYLFRKEGQNVTLSCEQNLNHDAMYWYRQDPGQGLRLIYYSQIVNDFQKGDIAEGYSVSREKKESFPLTVTSAQKNPTAFYLCASSMFRDYQPQHFGDGTRLSIL.

This chain uses TRBV5-4 with TRBJ2-2; 8 nucleotides match TRBD2. V gave up 2 bases and J gave up 6 bases; unmatched junction bases: 18. The CDR3 loop spans 19 amino acids. The germline gives CDR1 SGHNT, CDR2 YYREEE (reference sequence). The CDR3 loop reads CASSFDWRDSGIKAGELFF. DNA of the CDR3: TGTGCCAGCAGCTTTGATTGGCGGGATAGCGGGATAAAGGCCGGGGAGCTGTTTTTT. Combining the CDR3 with reference TRBV5-4 and TRBJ2-2 gives the whole variable domain ETGVTQSPTHLIKTRGQQVTLRCSSQSGHNTVSWYQQALGQGPQFIFQYYREEENGRGNFPPRFSGLQFPNYSSELNVNALELDDSALYLCASSFDWRDSGIKAGELFFGEGSRLTVL.

The rearrangement joins TRBV5-6 to TRBJ1-1, with D tentatively TRBD1 (6 bases). Germline V CDR1 and CDR2: SGHDT, YYEEEE. This CDR3 is 16 amino acids long. The V and J ends lost 4 bases and 1 base respectively, with 17 bases between them. CDR3 in DNA: TGTGCCAGCAGCCTATTGAGGGGGTTAGGGAACACTGAAGCTTTCTTT. Protein sequence: CASSLLRGLGNTEAFF.

J is TRBJ1-1 and V is TRBV7-9; 9 nucleotides align to TRBD1. The CDR3 is 15 residues long. The ends lost 6 bases at V and 6 bases at J; junction bases unmatched: 11. Germline assignment: CDR1 SEHNR and CDR2 FQNEAQ (reference sequence). The chain's CDR3 is CASSSYRGRRPEAFF. The DNA for the CDR3 is TGTGCCAGCAGTTCGTACAGGGGGCGACGTCCTGAAGCTTTCTTT.

In its sample, this clone was seen once. The V and J genes are TRBV28 and TRBJ2-7; possibly TRBD1 for D (5 bases). Germline V gives CDR1 MDHEN, CDR2 SYDVKM. The CDR3 contains 12 residues. With 2 bases removed from V and 5 bases from J, the gap between germline ends came to 7 bases. The CDR3 protein is CASSLKGHEQYF. CDR3 DNA sequence: TGTGCCAGCAGTTTAAAGGGGCACGAGCAGTACTTC.

This rearrangement joins TRBV6-6 to TRBJ1-1, with D hard to call. Trimming removed 0 bases from V and 10 bases from J, with 15 bases in between. CDR3 length equals 14 residues. Germline-derived CDR1 and CDR2 are MNHNY and SVGAGI (reference sequence). CDR3 region: CASSYSPLTTGAFF. The CDR3 DNA follows: TGTGCCAGCAGTTACTCCCCCCTCACGACGGGAGCTTTCTTT.

This clone was detected only a few times. The V call is TRBV6-4, the J call TRBJ2-1, with TRBD2 identical over 12 bases. J was trimmed by 7 bases and V by 5 bases; bases with no gene match: 6. Germline loops: CDR1 MRHNA, CDR2 SNTAGT. This CDR3 spans 15 amino acids. The CDR3 DNA reads as TGTGCCAGCAGTCCCCTAGCGGGAGGGCCAAATGAGCAGTTCTTC. Its translation: CASSPLAGGPNEQFF.

This clone has only a few counts. The chain uses TRBV9 and TRBJ2-7; TRBD2 matches 11 bases. Unmatched junction bases numbered 6, after V lost 4 bases and J lost 0 bases. Looked up from germline, CDR1 is SGDLS and CDR2 is YYNGEE. This CDR3 is 16 amino acids long. For the CDR3, the DNA is TGTGCCAGCAGCCTAGCGGGGGGCCTGAGCTCCTACGAGCAGTACTTC. Protein sequence: CASSLAGGLSSYEQYF.

The chain is built from TRBV28 and TRBJ2-5; D may be TRBD1 (5 bases). Germline CDR1 is MDHEN and CDR2 is SYDVKM. Deletions cut 4 bases from V and 2 bases from J, with 11 bases between. The CDR3 spans 14 residues. This CDR3 reads CASSSWGNQETQYF. The CDR3 DNA is TGTGCCAGCAGTTCATGGGGCAATCAAGAGACCCAGTACTTC.

V usage is TRBV7-2 and J usage is TRBJ2-7, with 11 bases that match TRBD1. The length of the CDR3 is 15 residues. The ends lost 5 bases at V and 3 bases at J; junction bases unmatched: 6. CDR1 and CDR2 from the germline V gene are SGHTA and FQGNSA. CDR3 bases: TGTGCCAGCAGCGTAAGGACAGGGGGCGTCTACGAGCAGTACTTC. Translating gives CASSVRTGGVYEQYF. Looking up the rest from reference TRBV7-2 and TRBJ2-7 gives the full variable domain: GAGVSQSPSNKVTEKGKDVELRCDPISGHTALYWYRQSLGQGLEFLIYFQGNSAPDKSGLPSDRFSAERTGGSVSTLTIQRTQQEDSAVYLCASSVRTGGVYEQYFGPGTRLTVT.

For this clone: Compared with germline, one end of the junction differs, possibly owing to a read error. The gene calls are TRBV10-3 and TRBJ2-5, with D perhaps matching TRBD1 or TRBD2 (5 bases each). Germline CDR1 is ENHRY and CDR2 is SYGVKD. The CDR3 has 12 residues. CDR3 sequence: CAVSGAGETQYF. The DNA for the CDR3 is TGTGCCGTCAGTGGGGCGGGAGAGACCCAGTACTTC.

This clone was observed at least ten times. This chain joins TRBV4-2 and TRBJ1-2, with 7 nucleotides matching TRBD1. V shed 1 base and J 5 bases; nucleotides not matched to a gene: 13. Germline V gene lookup returns CDR1 LGHNA and CDR2 YNFKEQ. CDR3 length: 17 amino acids. The CDR3 protein is CASSQGEIRDSHYGYTF. CDR3 bases: TGTGCCAGCAGCCAAGGGGAAATCCGGGACAGCCATTATGGCTACACCTTC.